Listed below are T cell receptor beta chains from one sample, sequenced in a study of blood T cell repertoires in COVID-19. The table came from immunoSEQ multiplex PCR; TCRdb's copy has only in-frame clones and leaves some out. The sample includes around 290,000 clones, around 90% of them seen just once. Specimen: PBMCs or T cells enriched from blood (not recorded which). The receptor set was obtained from a young woman who had recovered from COVID-19. CDR3s leave out the opening cysteine and the closing phenylalanine or tryptophan. Fields, in order: V gene, CDR3 protein.

TRBV18,ASSPPTGGLSYNEQF
TRBV19,ASSIYGQGSDTQY
TRBV5-1,ASSLERGEQF
TRBV30,AWSPSRTGPMNTEAF
TRBV4-1,ASSQEMRSNGYEQY
TRBV15,ATSRDPGEPQH
TRBV7-9,ASSNPGQGT
TRBV9,ASSVVKYRQGVNTEAF
TRBV11-1,ASSFRGVAYEQY
TRBV27,ASSLIGVAKNIQY
TRBV9,ASSVAPGGAKNIQY
TRBV15,ATSRGGGRDNQPQH
TRBV4-3,ASSQENRRQETQY
TRBV2,ASSLDFNTEAF
TRBV19,ASVTQGRGNTIY
TRBV6-5,ASSLDRGGGNTEAF
TRBV5-1,ASSAGTGGMGGYT
TRBV7-2,ASSSGSSPALH
TRBV9,ASGAYQNPLH
TRBV25-1,ASSDSGTVHNNEKLF
TRBV6-5,ASSSPQGGNTEAF
TRBV9,ASSVAAPGANVLT
TRBV19,ASSVGHTTYQPQH
TRBV19,ASSRTGLDYGYT
TRBV18,ASSPSGDLGWQY
TRBV27,ASSQVNQETQY
TRBV7-9,ASSPGTGKNSPLH
TRBV30,AWAWRGPYEQY
TRBV7-9,ASTPGLAGGTTDTQY
TRBV28,ASSHSSGSEAF
TRBV28,ASSQRPTLQGYT
TRBV9,ASSKGPAGTGELF
TRBV28,ASSPGFYRRTNYGYT
TRBV15,ATSRDVGDGYT
TRBV11-3,ASSSRQGKFCGSNQPQH
TRBV27,ASSGRLAKPPYNEQF
TRBV7-2,ASSLDARGVTDTQY
TRBV5-4,ASSQTGSGDGYT
TRBV14,ASSPEGQNLYGYT
TRBV5-1,ASSFGPGADEQY
TRBV6-2/TRBV6-3,ASSFLPSGEQF